Listed below are T cell receptor beta chains from one sample, sequenced in a study of blood T cell repertoires in COVID-19. The table came from immunoSEQ multiplex PCR; TCRdb's copy has only in-frame clones and leaves some out. The repertoire holds roughly 250,000 clones, about 85% seen once, with roughly 0.94% in the top ten. The source material was peripheral blood. The receptor source for this set is a human donor with COVID-19, enrolled during active disease. The donor label of this sample is uncertain. Each CDR3 is given with its conserved first and last residue. D genes are given only for firm matches. For some rows the clone size is stated as once, few or many, or as a class when expanded; others skip it.

NA NA TRBJ1-4 TRBV25-1 TGTGCCAGCAGTGTCCTGAGGTTGGGGGGTGAAAAACTGTTTTTT CASSVLRLGGEKLFF
NA NA TRBJ1-2 TRBV7-8 TGTGCCAGCAGCTTAGTGGGAGGGTCGGCACTATCTGGCTACACCTTC CASSLVGGSALSGYTF
TRBD1 few TRBJ2-6 TRBV7-8 TGTGCCAGCAGCCCATCAGGGGGCAGAACTGGGGCCAACGTCCTGACTTTC CASSPSGGRTGANVLTF
TRBD2 NA TRBJ2-1 TRBV12-3/TRBV12-4 TGTGCCAGCAGACCTAGCGGGACCAATGAGCAGTTCTTC CASRPSGTNEQFF
NA NA TRBJ1-1 TRBV5-1 TGCGCCAGCAGCTTGGGGGGCAGACAGAACACTGAAGCTTTCTTT CASSLGGRQNTEAFF
TRBD1 NA TRBJ1-1 TRBV5-1 TGCGCCAGCAGCAACGACAGGGTGCGACCTGAAGCTTTCTTT CASSNDRVRPEAFF
TRBD2 NA TRBJ2-1 TRBV29-1 TGCAGCGTTGAGGGGCTCGGGGGGGGCTACAATGAGCAGTTCTTC CSVEGLGGGYNEQFF
NA once TRBJ1-2 TRBV6-5 TGTGCCAGCAGTTGGCGGGGTGGGGTTTATGGCTACACCTTC CASSWRGGVYGYTF
NA NA TRBJ2-2 TRBV11-2 TGTGCCAGCGCTACCAATCAGGCGAACACCGGGGAGCTGTTTTTT CASATNQANTGELFF
TRBD1 once TRBJ1-2 TRBV6-5 TGTGCCAGCAGTTGGGACAGAACCAACTATGGCTACACCTTC CASSWDRTNYGYTF
NA NA TRBJ1-2 TRBV5-1 TGCGCCAGCAGCTTGGGGGGAGGGACCCCCGGTGGCTACACCTTC CASSLGGGTPGGYTF
NA NA TRBJ1-3 TRBV10-1 TGCGCCAGCCGACAGAGTTCTGGAAACACCATATATTTT CASRQSSGNTIYF
TRBD1 NA TRBJ1-1 TRBV19 TGTGCCAGTAGTACGATGGACAGGGCGAACACTGAAGCTTTCTTT CASSTMDRANTEAFF
NA NA TRBJ2-1 TRBV19 TGTGCCAGTAGTTCGTGGACAGACAGCTCCTACAATGAGCAGTTCTTC CASSSWTDSSYNEQFF